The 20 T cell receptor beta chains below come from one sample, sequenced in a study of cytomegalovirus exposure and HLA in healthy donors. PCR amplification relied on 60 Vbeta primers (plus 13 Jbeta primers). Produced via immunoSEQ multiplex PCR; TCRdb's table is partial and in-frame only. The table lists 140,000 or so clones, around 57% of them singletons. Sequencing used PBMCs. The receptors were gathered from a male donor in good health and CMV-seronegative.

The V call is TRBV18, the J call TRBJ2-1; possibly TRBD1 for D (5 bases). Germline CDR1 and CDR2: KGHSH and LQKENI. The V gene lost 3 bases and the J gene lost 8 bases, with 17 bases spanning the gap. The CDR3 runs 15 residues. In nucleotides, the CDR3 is TGTGCCAGCTCACCCTCGGCAGGGTACAAGGATGAGCAGTTCTTC. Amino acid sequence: CASSPSAGYKDEQFF. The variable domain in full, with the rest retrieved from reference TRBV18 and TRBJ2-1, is NAGVMQNPRHLVRRRGQEARLRCSPMKGHSHVYWYRQLPEEGLKFMVYLQKENIIDESGMPKERFSAEFPKEGPSILRIQQVVRGDSAAYFCASSPSAGYKDEQFFGPGTRLTVL.

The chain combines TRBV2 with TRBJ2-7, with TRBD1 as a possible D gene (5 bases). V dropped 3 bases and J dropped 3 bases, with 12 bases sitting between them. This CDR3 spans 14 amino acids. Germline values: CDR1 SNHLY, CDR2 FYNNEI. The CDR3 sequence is CASSDTTANYEQYF. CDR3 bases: TGTGCCAGCAGTGATACGACAGCTAACTACGAGCAGTACTTC.

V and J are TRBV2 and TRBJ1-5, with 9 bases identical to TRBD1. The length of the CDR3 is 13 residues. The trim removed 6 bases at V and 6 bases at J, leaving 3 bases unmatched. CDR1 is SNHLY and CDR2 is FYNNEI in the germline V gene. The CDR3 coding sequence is TGTGCCAGCAGACAGGGGGCCGGTCAGCCCCAGCATTTT. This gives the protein CASRQGAGQPQHF.

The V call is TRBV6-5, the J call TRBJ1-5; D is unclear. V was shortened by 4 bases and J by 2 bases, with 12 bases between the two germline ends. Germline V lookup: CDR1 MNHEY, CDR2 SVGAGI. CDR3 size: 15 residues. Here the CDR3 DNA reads TGTGCCAGCAGTTCAGGATACCTCGGCAATCAGCCCCAGCATTTT. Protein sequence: CASSSGYLGNQPQHF.

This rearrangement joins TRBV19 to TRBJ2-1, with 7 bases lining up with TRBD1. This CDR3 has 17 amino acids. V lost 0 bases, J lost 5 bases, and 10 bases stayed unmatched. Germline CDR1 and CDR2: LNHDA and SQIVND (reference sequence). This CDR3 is CASSIDLRQGWNNEQFF. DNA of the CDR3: TGTGCCAGTAGTATAGATCTTAGACAGGGTTGGAACAATGAGCAGTTCTTC.

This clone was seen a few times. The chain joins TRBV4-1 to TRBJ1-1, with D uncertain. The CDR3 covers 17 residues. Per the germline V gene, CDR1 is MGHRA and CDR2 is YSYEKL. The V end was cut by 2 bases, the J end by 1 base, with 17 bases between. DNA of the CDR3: TGCGCCAGCAGCCAACCCCCCGTGGAGGTGAAGAACACTGAAGCTTTCTTT. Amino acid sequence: CASSQPPVEVKNTEAFF.

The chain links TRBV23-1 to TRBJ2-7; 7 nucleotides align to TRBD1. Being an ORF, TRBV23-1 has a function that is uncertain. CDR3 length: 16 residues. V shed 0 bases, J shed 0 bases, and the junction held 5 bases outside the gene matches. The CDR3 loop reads CASSQSGRQGSYEQYF. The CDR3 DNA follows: TGCGCCAGCAGTCAATCTGGGCGACAGGGCTCCTACGAGCAGTACTTC.

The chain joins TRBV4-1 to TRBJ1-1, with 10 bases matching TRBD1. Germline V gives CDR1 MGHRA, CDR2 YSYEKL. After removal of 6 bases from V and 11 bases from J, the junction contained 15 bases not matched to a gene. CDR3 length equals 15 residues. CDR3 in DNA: TGCGCCAGCAGTCGAAACGACAGGGGGCGGGTTGGGGCTTTCTTT. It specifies CASSRNDRGRVGAFF.

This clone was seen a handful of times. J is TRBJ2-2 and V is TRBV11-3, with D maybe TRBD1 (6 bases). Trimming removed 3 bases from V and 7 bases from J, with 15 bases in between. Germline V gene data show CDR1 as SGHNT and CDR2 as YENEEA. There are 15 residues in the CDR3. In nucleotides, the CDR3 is TGTGCCAGCAGCTTCAAACAGGGTCGGGGCGGGGAGCTGTTTTTT. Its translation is CASSFKQGRGGELFF.

CDR3 bases: TGTGCCAGCAACATCTCCTATAATTCACCCCTCCACTTT. Protein product: CASNISYNSPLHF. The rearrangement links TRBV19 to TRBJ1-6; D is unresolved. V lost 9 bases, J lost 0 bases, and 6 bases lay in between. Germline loops: CDR1 LNHDA, CDR2 SQIVND (reference sequence). CDR3 size: 13 residues.

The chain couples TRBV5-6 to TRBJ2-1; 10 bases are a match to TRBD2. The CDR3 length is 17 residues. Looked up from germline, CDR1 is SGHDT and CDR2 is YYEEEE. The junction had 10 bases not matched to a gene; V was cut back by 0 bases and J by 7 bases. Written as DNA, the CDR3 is TGTGCCAGCAGCTTGGGGTTAGCGGGGGGCTCGAGGAATGAGCAGTTCTTC. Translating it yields CASSLGLAGGSRNEQFF.

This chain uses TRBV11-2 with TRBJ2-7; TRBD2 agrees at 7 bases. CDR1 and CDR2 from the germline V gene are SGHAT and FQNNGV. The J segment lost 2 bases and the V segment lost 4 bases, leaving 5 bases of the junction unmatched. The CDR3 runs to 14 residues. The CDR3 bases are TGTGCCAGCAGCTCCATCCGGGGGGCCTACGAGCAGTACTTC. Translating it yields CASSSIRGAYEQYF.

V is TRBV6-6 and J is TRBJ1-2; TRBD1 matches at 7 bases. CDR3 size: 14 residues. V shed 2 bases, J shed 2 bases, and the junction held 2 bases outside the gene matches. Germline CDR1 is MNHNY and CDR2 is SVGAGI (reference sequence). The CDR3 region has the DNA TGTGCCAGCAGTTACGGGACAGTGAACTATGGCTACACCTTC. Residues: CASSYGTVNYGYTF.

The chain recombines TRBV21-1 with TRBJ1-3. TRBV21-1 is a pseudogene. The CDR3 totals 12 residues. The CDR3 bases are TGTGCTAGCAAATCCCTTGGAAACACCATATATTTT. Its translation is CASKSLGNTIYF.

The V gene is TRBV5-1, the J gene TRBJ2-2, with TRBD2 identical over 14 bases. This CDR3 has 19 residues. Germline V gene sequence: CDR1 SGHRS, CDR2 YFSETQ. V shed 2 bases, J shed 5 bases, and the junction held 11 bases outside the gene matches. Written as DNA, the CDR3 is TGCGCCAGCAGCTTCGCGACTAGCGGGGGGGTTCCATGGACCGGGGAGCTGTTTTTT. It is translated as CASSFATSGGVPWTGELFF.

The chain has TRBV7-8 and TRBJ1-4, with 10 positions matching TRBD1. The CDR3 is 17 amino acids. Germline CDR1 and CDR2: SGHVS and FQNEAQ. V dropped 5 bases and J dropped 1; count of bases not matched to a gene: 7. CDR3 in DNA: TGTGCCAGCAGCACCAGGACAGGGGGGCTAACTAATGAAAAACTGTTTTTT. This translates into CASSTRTGGLTNEKLFF. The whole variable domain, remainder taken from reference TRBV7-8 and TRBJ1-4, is GAGVSQSPRYKVAKRGQDVALRCDPISGHVSLFWYQQALGQGPEFLTYFQNEAQLDKSGLPSDRFFAERPEGSVSTLKIQRTQQEDSAVYLCASSTRTGGLTNEKLFFGSGTQLSVL.

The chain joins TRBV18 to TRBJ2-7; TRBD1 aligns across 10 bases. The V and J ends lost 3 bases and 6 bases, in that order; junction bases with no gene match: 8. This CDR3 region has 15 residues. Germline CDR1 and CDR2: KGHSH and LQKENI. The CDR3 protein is CASSPEPTGGGEQYF. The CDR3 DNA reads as TGTGCCAGCTCACCCGAACCGACAGGGGGCGGCGAGCAGTACTTC.

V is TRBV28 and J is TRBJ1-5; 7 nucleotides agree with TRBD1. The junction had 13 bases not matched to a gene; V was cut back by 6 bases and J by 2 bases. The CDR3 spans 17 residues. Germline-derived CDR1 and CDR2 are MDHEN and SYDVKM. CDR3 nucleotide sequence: TGTGCCAGCAGCGACCTTTGGGGGACAGCGGGCAATCAGCCCCAGCATTTT. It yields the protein CASSDLWGTAGNQPQHF.

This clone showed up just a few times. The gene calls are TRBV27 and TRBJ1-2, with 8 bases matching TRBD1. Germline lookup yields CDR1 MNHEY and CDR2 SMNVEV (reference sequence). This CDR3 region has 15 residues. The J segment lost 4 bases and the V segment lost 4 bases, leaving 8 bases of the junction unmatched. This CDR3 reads CASSSQGQEGYGYTF. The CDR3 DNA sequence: TGTGCCAGCAGTTCTCAGGGACAGGAGGGCTATGGCTACACCTTC.

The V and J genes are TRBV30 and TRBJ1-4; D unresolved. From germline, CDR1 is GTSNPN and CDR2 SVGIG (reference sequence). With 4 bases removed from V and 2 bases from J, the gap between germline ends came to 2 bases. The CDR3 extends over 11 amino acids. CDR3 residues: CAWTTNEKLFF. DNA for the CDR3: TGTGCCTGGACGACTAATGAAAAACTGTTTTTT.